These 26 T cell receptor beta chains were all obtained from the same sample, sequenced in a study of CD8+ T cells in alopecia areata. Treatment in this sample: oral pan-JAK inhibitor, 5-10 mg twice daily. Sequencing templates came from extracted RNA that was reverse transcribed into cDNA. The table came from immunoSEQ multiplex PCR; TCRdb's copy has only in-frame clones and leaves some out. The sample yields 60,000 to 90,000 clones, around 65% seen once. This sample comprised CD8+ T cells sorted from blood, obtained at week 24, from a patient treated with tofacitinib. These receptors all stem from a human donor with alopecia areata.

This sequence joins TRBV25-1 and TRBJ1-1; a possible D gene is TRBD1 (5 bases). From germline, CDR1 is MGHDK and CDR2 SYGVNS. The CDR3 runs to 17 residues. Trimming pared 4 bases from V and 3 bases from J, leaving 21 bases between. The CDR3 here is CASSGPGAGRSDTEAFF. Here the CDR3 DNA reads TGTGCCAGCAGTGGCCCCGGGGCAGGGAGGAGTGACACTGAAGCTTTCTTT.

The rearrangement joins TRBV11-2 to TRBJ2-1, with 11 bases lining up with TRBD2. V shed 6 bases, J shed 10 bases, and the junction held 8 bases outside the gene matches. The CDR3 consists of 14 residues. Germline-derived CDR1 and CDR2 are SGHAT and FQNNGV. The CDR3 DNA is TGTGCCAGCAGGGCGGGGGTAGCGGGAGGGGAGCAGTTCTTC. This encodes CASRAGVAGGEQFF.

The rearrangement uses TRBV14 and TRBJ2-3; 13 positions match TRBD2. The CDR3 loop spans 19 amino acids. With 4 bases clipped from V and 3 bases from J, the junction kept 13 bases outside the gene matches. Per germline, CDR1 SGHDN and CDR2 FVKESK. CDR3 amino acids: CASSPPSPWGLAGTDTQYF. As DNA, the CDR3 is TGTGCCAGCAGCCCACCGAGCCCGTGGGGACTAGCGGGAACAGATACGCAGTATTTT.

This chain links TRBV27 with TRBJ2-7; perhaps D is TRBD1 or TRBD2 (5 bases each). V lost 5 bases to trimming and J lost 0 bases, with 8 bases between them. This CDR3 contains 13 residues. The V gene's germline CDR1 is MNHEY and CDR2 SMNVEV (reference sequence). The CDR3 sequence is CASSPGSSYEQYF. The CDR3 DNA follows: TGTGCCAGCAGTCCAGGGAGCTCCTACGAGCAGTACTTC.

V usage is TRBV7-2 and J usage is TRBJ1-2; D uncertain. The CDR3 contains 14 residues. Per germline, CDR1 SGHTA and CDR2 FQGNSA. The germline V and J ends were trimmed by 3 bases and 6 bases, with 14 bases remaining between them. CDR3 loop: CASSFPYRMDGYTF. The CDR3 DNA reads as TGTGCCAGCAGCTTCCCTTACCGGATGGATGGCTACACCTTC.

The chain recombines TRBV7-3 with TRBJ2-1, with 7 bases identical to TRBD2. This CDR3 spans 16 amino acids. V was clipped by 2 bases and J by 5 bases; unmatched bases: 9. Germline CDR1 is SGHTA and CDR2 is FQGTGA. CDR3 residues: CASSLDLAGENNEQFF. As DNA, the CDR3 is TGTGCCAGCAGCTTAGACCTCGCGGGAGAGAACAATGAGCAGTTCTTC.

Concerning this clone: At one boundary the junction diverges from the germline segment, which might be a read error. The chain combines TRBV7-2 with TRBJ2-4; D possibly corresponds to TRBD2 (6 bases). This CDR3 spans 15 amino acids. CDR1 SGHTA and CDR2 FQGNSA come from the germline V gene. The CDR3 here is CASSHRDSLKNIRYF. The CDR3 DNA reads as TGTGCCAGCAGCCACCGGGACTCCCTTAAAAACATTCGGTACTTC.

V usage is TRBV27 and J usage is TRBJ2-7, with D unresolved. The CDR3 runs to 13 residues. Germline V gene lookup returns CDR1 MNHEY and CDR2 SMNVEV (reference sequence). Trimming took 0 bases from V and 2 from J, leaving 5 bases between them. The CDR3 DNA reads as TGTGCCAGCAGTTTATCGTTGCCCTACGAGCAGTACTTC. Translation: CASSLSLPYEQYF.

This clone was counted a few times. The chain recombines TRBV29-1 with TRBJ1-1; D call uncertain. The CDR3 has 14 amino acids. From germline, CDR1 is SQVTM and CDR2 ANQGSEA. The V end was cut by 6 bases, the J end by 4 bases, with 18 bases between. CDR3 DNA sequence: TGCAGCGTCGAGACTGGGAGCGGACCCACTGAAGCTTTCTTT. This translates into CSVETGSGPTEAFF. Full variable domain (missing parts from reference TRBV29-1 and TRBJ1-1): SAVISQKPSRDICQRGTSLTIQCQVDSQVTMMFWYRQQPGQSLTLIATANQGSEATYESGFVIDKFPISRPNLTFSTLTVSNMSPEDSSIYLCSVETGSGPTEAFFGQGTRLTVV.

The chain combines TRBV28 with TRBJ2-7; a weak D match, TRBD2 (6 bases). Between the trimmed V and J ends, which lost 2 bases and 5 bases, there was a span of 19 bases. The germline V gene has CDR1 MDHEN and CDR2 SYDVKM. CDR3 length: 16 amino acids. The CDR3 protein is CASSLLDSGLYDEQYF. DNA of the CDR3: TGTGCCAGCAGTTTACTTGACTCGGGACTTTATGACGAGCAGTACTTC.

V gene TRBV2 combines with J gene TRBJ1-2; the D gene is possibly TRBD1 (5 bases). Germline CDR1 is SNHLY and CDR2 is FYNNEI. Trimming took off 0 bases at V and 1 base at J, with 9 bases between the two ends. The CDR3 has 15 amino acids. CDR3 DNA sequence: TGTGCCAGCAGTGAAGCGCGGGGCTATAACTATGGCTACACCTTC. It yields the protein CASSEARGYNYGYTF. The complete variable domain, with remaining parts taken from reference TRBV2 and TRBJ1-2, reads EPEVTQTPSHQVTQMGQEVILRCVPISNHLYFYWYRQILGQKVEFLVSFYNNEISEKSEIFDDQFSVERPDGSNFTLKIRSTKLEDSAMYFCASSEARGYNYGYTFGSGTRLTVV.

The rearrangement links TRBV14 to TRBJ2-1; 8 bases are shared with TRBD1. There are 18 residues in the CDR3. V shed 1 base and J 4 bases; nucleotides not matched to a gene: 12. Looked up from germline, CDR1 is SGHDN and CDR2 is FVKESK. The CDR3 DNA reads TGTGCCAGCAGCCAAGGATCGAAAACAGGGGGTCGGTACAATGAGCAGTTCTTC. The encoded protein is CASSQGSKTGGRYNEQFF.

V is TRBV27 and J is TRBJ2-7, with unresolved D. This CDR3 contains 15 residues. The germline gives CDR1 MNHEY, CDR2 SMNVEV (reference sequence). V was cut by 5 bases and J by 3 bases, with 17 bases left in between. The DNA of the CDR3 is TGTGCCAGCAGTCCCACCCGGGTAAGGAACTACGAGCAGTACTTC. Protein: CASSPTRVRNYEQYF.

The CDR3 loop reads CATSSETTSAQYF. The DNA for the CDR3 is TGTGCCACCAGCAGCGAAACGACAAGTGCCCAGTACTTC. The chain uses TRBV15 and TRBJ2-5; D call uncertain. Germline V gene lookup returns CDR1 LNHNV and CDR2 YYDKDF (reference sequence). CDR3 length equals 13 residues. V was trimmed by 3 bases and J by 9 bases, leaving 14 bases between them.

J is TRBJ2-7 and V is TRBV29-1; 8 bases match TRBD1. This CDR3 has 13 amino acids. Losses at the gene ends were 6 bases for V and 3 bases for J; bases not matched to a gene: 7. Germline loops: CDR1 SQVTM, CDR2 ANQGSEA. CDR3 loop: CSVQQGVDYEQYF. CDR3 DNA: TGCAGCGTACAACAGGGGGTTGACTACGAGCAGTACTTC.

This clone has more than one count but fewer than ten. The V gene is TRBV4-3, the J gene TRBJ2-1; 9 bases are shared with TRBD1. Per germline, CDR1 LGHNA and CDR2 YSLEER. Losses at the gene ends were 1 base for V and 3 bases for J; bases not matched to a gene: 10. The CDR3 totals 18 residues. This CDR3 reads CASSQGASWTGVYNEQFF. The CDR3 DNA follows: TGCGCCAGCAGCCAAGGGGCGTCCTGGACAGGGGTCTACAATGAGCAGTTCTTC.

Only one count was recorded for this clone. The chain uses TRBV11-1 and TRBJ1-1; TRBD1 is a possible D gene (6 bases). Germline lookup yields CDR1 SGHAT and CDR2 FQDESV (reference sequence). This CDR3 has 17 amino acids. The V and J ends lost 4 bases and 0 bases respectively, with 18 bases between them. The CDR3 nucleotides read TGTGCCAGCAGCTCCAGGGGTTCTTCTCCCATGAACACTGAAGCTTTCTTT. Its translation is CASSSRGSSPMNTEAFF.

This chain links TRBV9 with TRBJ1-2; D is perhaps TRBD1 (6 bases). Trimming stripped 0 bases from V and 7 bases from J, with 25 bases between. The CDR3 contains 18 residues. Germline V lookup: CDR1 SGDLS, CDR2 YYNGEE. The CDR3 loop is CASSVGVETGVSRGGYTF. CDR3 bases: TGTGCCAGCAGCGTAGGGGTCGAGACAGGAGTATCTAGGGGTGGCTACACCTTC.

The chain carries TRBV4-3 and TRBJ2-1, with 7 bases identical to TRBD2. V was clipped by 1 base and J by 6 bases; unmatched bases: 9. There are 16 residues in the CDR3. CDR1 is LGHNA and CDR2 is YSLEER in the germline V gene. CDR3 residues: CASSQGWGTGGNEQFF. DNA of the CDR3: TGCGCCAGCAGCCAAGGATGGGGCACGGGGGGCAATGAGCAGTTCTTC.

The chain links TRBV13 to TRBJ1-2, with 7 bases lining up with TRBD1. Trimming removed 6 bases from V and 1 base from J; junction bases left unmatched: 20. This CDR3 contains 19 residues. From germline, CDR1 is PRHDT and CDR2 FYEKMQ (reference sequence). The DNA for the CDR3 is TGTGCCAGCAGTCCCCAATCGGGGACAGTAGGAACAGATAACTATGGCTACACCTTC. The encoded protein is CASSPQSGTVGTDNYGYTF.

The table lists this clone with a few counts. The chain recombines TRBV29-1 with TRBJ1-1; unclear D gene. The V gene lost 0 bases and the J gene lost 6 bases, with 17 bases spanning the gap. The germline gives CDR1 SQVTM, CDR2 ANQGSEA. The CDR3 length is 15 residues. The DNA of the CDR3 is TGCAGCGTTGAAGATGGAGCCGCCCTCTTCGCTGAAGCTTTCTTT. Its translation is CSVEDGAALFAEAFF.

The genes are TRBV30 and TRBJ2-3; 9 bases line up with TRBD2. The germline gives CDR1 GTSNPN, CDR2 SVGIG (reference sequence). V was clipped by 0 bases and J by 0 bases; unmatched bases: 7. CDR3 length equals 17 residues. The DNA of the CDR3 is TGTGCCTGGAGTGTAGGACTAGCGCGATCTAGCACAGATACGCAGTATTTT. Translated: CAWSVGLARSSTDTQYF.

This chain uses TRBV7-6 with TRBJ2-3, with 13 bases fitting TRBD2. Trimming at V came to 7 bases and at J to 4 bases, leaving 8 bases not matched to a gene. This CDR3 has 16 amino acids. CDR1 and CDR2 from the germline V gene are SGHVS and FNYEAQ. The CDR3 DNA reads as TGTGCCAGCAAAGAACTAGCGGGGGGGCGCGCAGATACGCAGTATTTT. Translation: CASKELAGGRADTQYF. The complete variable domain, with remaining parts taken from reference TRBV7-6 and TRBJ2-3, reads GAGVSQSPRYKVTKRGQDVALRCDPISGHVSLYWYRQALGQGPEFLTYFNYEAQQDKSGLPNDRFSAERPEGSISTLTIQRTEQRDSAMYRCASKELAGGRADTQYFGPGTRLTVL.

This chain links TRBV4-1 with TRBJ2-6; unclear D gene. V lost 3 bases to trimming and J lost 0 bases, with 15 bases between them. The germline gives CDR1 MGHRA, CDR2 YSYEKL. This CDR3 has 18 residues. In nucleotides, the CDR3 is TGCGCCAGCAGCCATAGTAGTGGACGGCTCTCTGGGGCCAACGTCCTGACTTTC. Its protein is CASSHSSGRLSGANVLTF.

J is TRBJ2-1 and V is TRBV7-9; no clear D gene. There are 12 residues in the CDR3. CDR1 is SEHNR and CDR2 is FQNEAQ in the germline V gene (reference sequence). The V end lost 10 bases, the J end lost 7 bases, and 14 bases lay between the germline ends. Here the CDR3 DNA reads TGTGCCATTGACGGCGACCGAAATGAGCAGTTCTTC. Encoded protein: CAIDGDRNEQFF.

The rearrangement joins TRBV9 to TRBJ2-1, with unresolved D. The CDR3 has 15 residues. The V gene lost 4 bases and the J gene lost 0 bases, with 11 bases spanning the gap. Germline loops: CDR1 SGDLS, CDR2 YYNGEE. The CDR3 nucleotides read TGTGCCAGCAGCCCCACTGGGGTCTCCTACAATGAGCAGTTCTTC. Translated, it gives CASSPTGVSYNEQFF.